Shown below are 15 T cell receptor beta chains from a single sample sequenced in a study of cytomegalovirus exposure and HLA in healthy donors. The study ran its PCR with 60 Vbeta and 13 Jbeta primers. Measured with immunoSEQ multiplex PCR; TCRdb has only the in-frame clones, and not every one. Of 100,000 to 150,000 clones in the sample, over 60% are singletons; the top ten hold about 13%. Sequencing was done on a sample of PBMCs. These TCRs come from a woman in her sixties or seventies in good health and CMV-seropositive.

The chain combines TRBV19 with TRBJ2-5; possible D gene TRBD2, 6 bases. The V end lost 6 bases, the J end lost 7 bases, and 15 bases lay between the germline ends. CDR1 is LNHDA and CDR2 is SQIVND in the germline V gene (reference sequence). The CDR3 totals 13 residues. The CDR3 DNA reads TGTGCCAGTAGCATGGGACTCCGGGGGACCCAGTACTTC. This gives the protein CASSMGLRGTQYF.

This chain joins TRBV4-1 and TRBJ2-2; 12 nucleotides align to TRBD2. Germline assignment: CDR1 MGHRA and CDR2 YSYEKL. The CDR3 has 20 residues. V dropped 6 bases and J dropped 0; count of bases not matched to a gene: 14. The CDR3 DNA is TGCGCCAGCAGGAACGCTCGACTAGCGGGGGTTCCCGCGAACACCGGGGAGCTGTTTTTT. Its protein is CASRNARLAGVPANTGELFF.

The J gene is TRBJ1-4, the V gene TRBV11-2; maybe TRBD1 (6 bases). Germline loops: CDR1 SGHAT, CDR2 FQNNGV. V was clipped by 6 bases and J by 2 bases, with 13 bases between them. CDR3 length equals 15 residues. The CDR3 DNA is TGTGCCAGCAGTCCACAGGGATTGACTAATGAAAAACTGTTTTTT. Translated: CASSPQGLTNEKLFF. The whole variable domain, filled in from reference TRBV11-2 and TRBJ1-4, reads EAGVAQSPRYKIIEKRQSVAFWCNPISGHATLYWYQQILGQGPKLLIQFQNNGVVDDSQLPKDRFSAERLKGVDSTLKIQPAKLEDSAVYLCASSPQGLTNEKLFFGSGTQLSVL.

CDR3 DNA: TGTGCCAGCAGCTTAGGGAGGACAGGGGAACGGGGCATCAGATATGGCTACACCTTC. Its protein is CASSLGRTGERGIRYGYTF. The V gene is TRBV7-8, the J gene TRBJ1-2; 9 bases are shared with TRBD1. V lost 1 base to trimming and J lost 5 bases; unmatched junction nucleotides: 17. The CDR3 totals 19 residues. In germline, CDR1 is SGHVS, CDR2 FQNEAQ. The full variable domain, completed using reference TRBV7-8 and TRBJ1-2, is GAGVSQSPRYKVAKRGQDVALRCDPISGHVSLFWYQQALGQGPEFLTYFQNEAQLDKSGLPSDRFFAERPEGSVSTLKIQRTQQEDSAVYLCASSLGRTGERGIRYGYTFGSGTRLTVV.

This clone was seen more than once but under ten times. This chain joins TRBV2 and TRBJ1-2; 8 nucleotides align to TRBD1. Germline trimming cut 5 bases from V and 5 bases from J; bases unmatched to any gene: 7. In germline, CDR1 is SNHLY, CDR2 FYNNEI. The length of the CDR3 is 14 residues. CDR3 sequence reads: CASSSTGESYGYTF. In nucleotides, the CDR3 is TGTGCCAGCAGTTCGACAGGGGAGTCTTATGGCTACACCTTC.

This clone has a handful of counts. For the CDR3, the DNA is TGCGCCAGCAGCCGAGCAGCAGGGGAGACTGAAGCTTTCTTT. Translating gives CASSRAAGETEAFF. V is TRBV4-3 and J is TRBJ1-1; possibly TRBD1 for D (6 bases). CDR1 LGHNA and CDR2 YSLEER come from the germline V gene. Between the trimmed V and J ends, which lost 4 bases and 5 bases, there was a span of 14 bases. The CDR3 consists of 14 residues.

This chain uses TRBV7-7 with TRBJ1-4; 10 bases map to TRBD1. Germline CDR1 reads SSHAT; CDR2 reads FNYEAQ (reference sequence). The CDR3 extends over 14 amino acids. V trimming: 5 bases; J trimming: 5 bases; junction bases outside the gene matches: 2. The CDR3 loop is CASSVGQGNEKLFF. CDR3 coding DNA: TGTGCCAGCAGCGTGGGACAGGGGAATGAAAAACTGTTTTTT.

The V gene is TRBV19, the J gene TRBJ1-5, with D unclear. Germline V CDR1 and CDR2: LNHDA, SQIVND (reference sequence). V lost 5 bases to trimming and J lost 3 bases, with 11 bases between them. The CDR3 spans 14 residues. The CDR3 DNA is TGTGCCAGTAGTTACAGCAAATCCAATCAGCCCCAGCATTTT. This sequence encodes CASSYSKSNQPQHF.

CDR3 residues: CASSQGQGQREKLFF. CDR3 sequence (DNA): TGCGCCAGCAGCCAAGGCCAGGGACAACGGGAAAAACTGTTTTTT. V gene TRBV4-1 combines with J gene TRBJ1-4; a possible D gene is TRBD1 (6 bases). Germline CDR1 and CDR2: MGHRA and YSYEKL. This CDR3 contains 15 residues. Trimming took 1 base from V and 8 from J, leaving 14 bases between them.

The sample holds a few counts of this clone. This chain joins TRBV27 and TRBJ1-1, with D tentatively TRBD1 (5 bases). V was cut by 7 bases and J by 0 bases, with 18 bases left in between. The CDR3 extends over 16 amino acids. Germline CDR1 is MNHEY and CDR2 is SMNVEV (reference sequence). CDR3 sequence reads: CASTSFGGGLNTEAFF. CDR3 nucleotide sequence: TGTGCCAGCACCTCTTTCGGGGGAGGTTTGAACACTGAAGCTTTCTTT.

CDR3 nucleotide sequence: TGTGCCAGCAGCTCCAGCGGGGGGGCGTATTACAATGAGCAGTTCTTC. Its translation: CASSSSGGAYYNEQFF. This chain joins TRBV9 and TRBJ2-1; 10 bases match TRBD2. Germline V gene sequence: CDR1 SGDLS, CDR2 YYNGEE. The CDR3 totals 16 residues. J lost 4 bases, V lost 4 bases, and 8 bases had no gene match.

The chain employs TRBV18 and TRBJ1-2, with D possibly matching TRBD1 (5 bases). The CDR3 consists of 16 residues. V was shortened by 3 bases and J by 5 bases, with 19 bases between the two germline ends. Germline V gene data show CDR1 as KGHSH and CDR2 as LQKENI. The CDR3 bases are TGTGCCAGCTCACCCTCACACACGTGGGGGGGGTATGGCTACACCTTC. It encodes CASSPSHTWGGYGYTF.

Comments on this clone: An end of the junction differs from the germline gene, which may be a read error. The V call is TRBV30, the J call TRBJ2-7; 9 positions match TRBD1. Germline lookup yields CDR1 GTSNPN and CDR2 SVGIG (reference sequence). The CDR3 loop spans 14 amino acids. This CDR3 reads CAWRRQGVGYEQHF. DNA of the CDR3: TGTGCCTGGAGGCGACAGGGGGTCGGCTACGAGCAGCACTTC.

This clone was found a few times. The chain carries TRBV30 and TRBJ2-7; 8 nucleotides line up with TRBD1. Germline-derived CDR1 and CDR2 are GTSNPN and SVGIG (reference sequence). There are 14 residues in the CDR3. The V and J ends lost 5 bases and 0 bases, in that order; junction bases with no gene match: 6. CDR3 in amino acids: CAWDGQGASYEQYF. As DNA, the CDR3 is TGTGCCTGGGACGGTCAGGGGGCCTCCTACGAGCAGTACTTC.

This chain uses TRBV4-1 with TRBJ2-7; tentatively, D is TRBD1 (5 bases). CDR1 and CDR2 from the germline V gene are MGHRA and YSYEKL. With 4 bases removed from V and 2 bases from J, the gap between germline ends came to 18 bases. This CDR3 contains 16 residues. CDR3 residues: CASSPLSTGATYEQYF. The CDR3, as DNA: TGCGCCAGCAGCCCGCTAAGTACAGGTGCAACCTACGAGCAGTACTTC.